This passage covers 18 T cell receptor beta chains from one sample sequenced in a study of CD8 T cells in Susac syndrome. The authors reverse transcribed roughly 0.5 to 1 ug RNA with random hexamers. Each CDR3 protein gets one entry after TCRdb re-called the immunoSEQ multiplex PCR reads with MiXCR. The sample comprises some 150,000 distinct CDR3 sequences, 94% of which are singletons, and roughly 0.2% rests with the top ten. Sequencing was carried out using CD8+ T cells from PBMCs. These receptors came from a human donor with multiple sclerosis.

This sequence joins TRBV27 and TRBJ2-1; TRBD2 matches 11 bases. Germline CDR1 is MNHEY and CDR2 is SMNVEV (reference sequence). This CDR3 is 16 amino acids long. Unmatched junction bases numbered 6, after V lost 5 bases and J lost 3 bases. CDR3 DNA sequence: TGTGCCAGCAGTCCCACTAGCGGGGGTCTCTACAATGAGCAGTTCTTC. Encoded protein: CASSPTSGGLYNEQFF.

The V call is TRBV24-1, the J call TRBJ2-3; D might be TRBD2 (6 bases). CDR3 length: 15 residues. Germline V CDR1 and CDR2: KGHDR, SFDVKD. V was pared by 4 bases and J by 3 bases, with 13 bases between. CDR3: CATSDAVEGTDTQYF. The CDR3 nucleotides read TGTGCCACCAGTGACGCCGTGGAGGGGACAGATACGCAGTATTTT.

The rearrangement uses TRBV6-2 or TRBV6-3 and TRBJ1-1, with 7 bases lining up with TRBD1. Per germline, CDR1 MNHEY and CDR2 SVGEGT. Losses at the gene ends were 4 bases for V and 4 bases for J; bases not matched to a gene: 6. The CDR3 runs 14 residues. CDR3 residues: CASSSTGSSTEAFF. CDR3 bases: TGTGCCAGCAGTTCGACAGGGTCCTCCACTGAAGCTTTCTTT.

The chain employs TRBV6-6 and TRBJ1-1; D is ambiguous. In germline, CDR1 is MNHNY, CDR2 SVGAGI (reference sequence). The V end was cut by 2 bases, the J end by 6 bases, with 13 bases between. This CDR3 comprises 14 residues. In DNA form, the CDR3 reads TGTGCCAGCAGTTACAGGTCCGGGGAGGCTGAAGCTTTCTTT. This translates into CASSYRSGEAEAFF.

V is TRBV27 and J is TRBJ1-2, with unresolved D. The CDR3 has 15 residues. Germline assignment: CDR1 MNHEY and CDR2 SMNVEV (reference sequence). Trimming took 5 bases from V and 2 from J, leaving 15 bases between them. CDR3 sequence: CASSDGKGSNYGYTF. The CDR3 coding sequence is TGTGCCAGCAGTGACGGCAAGGGTTCCAACTATGGCTACACCTTC.

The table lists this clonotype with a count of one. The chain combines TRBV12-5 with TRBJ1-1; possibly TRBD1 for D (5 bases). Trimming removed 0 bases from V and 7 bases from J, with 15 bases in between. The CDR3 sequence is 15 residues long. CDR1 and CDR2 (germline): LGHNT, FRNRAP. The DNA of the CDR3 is TGTGCTAGTGGTTTGGTACAAATGACAGCCGATGAAGCTTTCTTT. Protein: CASGLVQMTADEAFF.

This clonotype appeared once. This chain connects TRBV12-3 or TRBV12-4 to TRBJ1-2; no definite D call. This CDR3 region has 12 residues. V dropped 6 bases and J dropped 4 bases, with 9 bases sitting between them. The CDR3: CASSEQSYGYTF. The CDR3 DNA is TGTGCCAGCAGCGAACAGTCCTATGGCTACACCTTC.

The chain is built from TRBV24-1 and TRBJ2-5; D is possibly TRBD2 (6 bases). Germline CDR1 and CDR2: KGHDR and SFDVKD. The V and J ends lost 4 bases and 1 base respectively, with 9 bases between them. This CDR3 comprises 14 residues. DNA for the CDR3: TGTGCCACCAGTGAGGGGCGGGGCCAAGAGACCCAGTACTTC. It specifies CATSEGRGQETQYF.

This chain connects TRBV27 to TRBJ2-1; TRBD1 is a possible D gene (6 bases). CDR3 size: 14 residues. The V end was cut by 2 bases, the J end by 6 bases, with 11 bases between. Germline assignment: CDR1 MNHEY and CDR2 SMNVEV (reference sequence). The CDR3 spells CASSLRQGTNEQFF. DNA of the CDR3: TGTGCCAGCAGTTTAAGGCAGGGGACCAATGAGCAGTTCTTC.

For the CDR3, the DNA is TGTGCCAGCCAGCGGGGGGGCTCCTACAATGAGCAGTTCTTC. This codes for CASQRGGSYNEQFF. This chain joins TRBV11-2 and TRBJ2-1; 10 bases match TRBD2. The CDR3 is made up of 14 amino acids. J lost 0 bases, V lost 8 bases, and 1 base had no gene match. Germline CDR1 reads SGHAT; CDR2 reads FQNNGV.

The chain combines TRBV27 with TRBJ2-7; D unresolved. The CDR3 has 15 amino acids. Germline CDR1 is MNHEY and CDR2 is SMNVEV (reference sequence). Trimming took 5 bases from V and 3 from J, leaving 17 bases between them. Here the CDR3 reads CASSPVPPSNYEQYF. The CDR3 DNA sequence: TGTGCCAGCAGTCCGGTCCCACCATCAAACTACGAGCAGTACTTC.

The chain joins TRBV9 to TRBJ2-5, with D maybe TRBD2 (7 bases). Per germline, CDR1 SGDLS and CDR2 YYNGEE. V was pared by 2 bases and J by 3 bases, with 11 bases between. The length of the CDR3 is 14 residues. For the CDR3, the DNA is TGTGCCAGCAGCGTGGGGGGGGCTAAAGAGACCCAGTACTTC. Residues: CASSVGGAKETQYF.

CDR3 in amino acids: CASSLAGTSSEQFF. The CDR3 nucleotides are TGTGCCAGCAGCTTAGCTGGGACTAGCAGTGAGCAGTTCTTC. The chain couples TRBV7-9 to TRBJ2-1, with 9 bases identical to TRBD2. CDR1 and CDR2 (germline): SEHNR, FQNEAQ (reference sequence). CDR3 length equals 14 residues. Unmatched junction bases numbered 3, after V lost 0 bases and J lost 9 bases.

CDR3 bases: TGCAGCGTCACCGGGACAGGGGACAAAGCTAACTATGGCTACACCTTC. Protein sequence: CSVTGTGDKANYGYTF. This rearrangement joins TRBV29-1 to TRBJ1-2, with 10 bases that match TRBD1. Losses at the gene ends were 6 bases for V and 0 bases for J; bases not matched to a gene: 10. Germline-derived CDR1 and CDR2 are SQVTM and ANQGSEA. This CDR3 contains 16 residues.

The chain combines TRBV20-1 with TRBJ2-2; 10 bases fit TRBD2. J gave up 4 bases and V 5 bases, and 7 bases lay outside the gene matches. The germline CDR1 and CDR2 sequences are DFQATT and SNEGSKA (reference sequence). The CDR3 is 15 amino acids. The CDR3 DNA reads TGCAGTGCTCTTAGCGGGGGGACGCTCACCGGGGAGCTGTTTTTT. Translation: CSALSGGTLTGELFF.

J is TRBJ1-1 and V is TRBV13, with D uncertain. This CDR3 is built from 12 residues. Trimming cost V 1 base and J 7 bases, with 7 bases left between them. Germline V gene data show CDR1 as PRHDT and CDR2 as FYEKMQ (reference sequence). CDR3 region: CASSLVQIEAFF. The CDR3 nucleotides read TGTGCCAGCAGCTTAGTACAGATTGAAGCTTTCTTT.

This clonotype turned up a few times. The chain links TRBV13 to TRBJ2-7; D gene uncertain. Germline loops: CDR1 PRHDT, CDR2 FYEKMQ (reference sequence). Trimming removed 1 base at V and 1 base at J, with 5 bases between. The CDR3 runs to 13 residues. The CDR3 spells CASSLDSSYEQYF. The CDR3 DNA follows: TGTGCCAGCAGCTTAGACAGTTCCTACGAGCAGTACTTC.

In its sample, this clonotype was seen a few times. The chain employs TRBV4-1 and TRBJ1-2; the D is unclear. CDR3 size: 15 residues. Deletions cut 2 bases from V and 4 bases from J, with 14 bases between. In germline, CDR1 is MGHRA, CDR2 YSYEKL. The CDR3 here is CASSQFPGRSYGYTF. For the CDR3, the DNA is TGCGCCAGCAGCCAATTCCCCGGACGGAGCTATGGCTACACCTTC.